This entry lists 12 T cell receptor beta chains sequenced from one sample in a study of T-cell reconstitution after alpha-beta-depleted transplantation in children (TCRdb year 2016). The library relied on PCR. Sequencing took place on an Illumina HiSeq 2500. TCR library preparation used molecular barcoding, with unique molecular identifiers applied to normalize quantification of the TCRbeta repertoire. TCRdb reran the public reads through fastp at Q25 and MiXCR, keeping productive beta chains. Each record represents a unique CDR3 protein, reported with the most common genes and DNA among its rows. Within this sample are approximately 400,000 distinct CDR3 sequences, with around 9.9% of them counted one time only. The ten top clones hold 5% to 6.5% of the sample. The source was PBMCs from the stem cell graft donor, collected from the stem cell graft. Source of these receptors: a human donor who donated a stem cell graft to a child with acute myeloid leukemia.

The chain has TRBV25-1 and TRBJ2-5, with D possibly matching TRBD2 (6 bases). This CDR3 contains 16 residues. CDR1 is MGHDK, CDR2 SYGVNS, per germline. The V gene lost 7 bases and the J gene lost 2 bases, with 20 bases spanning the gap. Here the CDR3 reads CASTTGRRELQETQYF. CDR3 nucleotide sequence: TGTGCCAGCACCACAGGTCGGCGGGAACTACAAGAGACCCAGTACTTC.

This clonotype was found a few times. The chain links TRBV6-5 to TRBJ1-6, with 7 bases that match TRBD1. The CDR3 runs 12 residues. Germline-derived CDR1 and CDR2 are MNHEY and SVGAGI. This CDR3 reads CATGRHNSPLHF. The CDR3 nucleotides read TGTGCGACAGGGCGCCATAATTCACCCCTCCACTTT.

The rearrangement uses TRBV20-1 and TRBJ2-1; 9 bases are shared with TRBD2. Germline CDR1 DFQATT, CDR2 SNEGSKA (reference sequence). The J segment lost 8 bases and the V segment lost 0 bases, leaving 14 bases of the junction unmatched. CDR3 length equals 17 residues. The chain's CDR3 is CSARDPNPGLAIYEQFF. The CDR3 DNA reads TGCAGTGCTAGAGATCCCAACCCGGGACTAGCCATTTATGAGCAGTTCTTC.

The CDR3 sequence: CASSGSGDTTTKQYV. The CDR3 nucleotides are TGTGCCAGCAGCGGTAGCGGGGACACTACCACGAAGCAGTACGTC. The chain recombines TRBV6-1 with TRBJ2-7, with 8 bases fitting TRBD2. Per the germline V gene, CDR1 is MNHNS and CDR2 is SASEGT. The CDR3 loop spans 15 amino acids. The ends lost 6 bases at V and 8 bases at J; junction bases unmatched: 15.

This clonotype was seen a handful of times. CDR3 loop: CASSPAEDTQYF. DNA of the CDR3: TGTGCCAGCAGCCCGGCGGAAGATACGCAGTATTTT. V is TRBV12-3 or TRBV12-4 and J is TRBJ2-3, with D uncertain. Trimming left V 6 bases short and J 5 bases short, with 9 bases between. The CDR3 is 12 amino acids.

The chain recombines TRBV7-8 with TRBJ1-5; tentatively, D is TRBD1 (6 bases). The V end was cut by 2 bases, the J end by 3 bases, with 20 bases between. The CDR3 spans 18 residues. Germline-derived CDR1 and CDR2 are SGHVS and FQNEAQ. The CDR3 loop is CASSLYRAAEGYNQPQHF. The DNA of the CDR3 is TGTGCCAGCAGCTTATACAGGGCTGCAGAGGGGTACAATCAGCCCCAGCATTTT.

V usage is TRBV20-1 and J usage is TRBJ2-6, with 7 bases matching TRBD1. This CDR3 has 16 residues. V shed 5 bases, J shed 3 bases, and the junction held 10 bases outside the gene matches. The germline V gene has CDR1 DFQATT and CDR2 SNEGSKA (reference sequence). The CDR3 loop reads CSAGSTGAVGANVLTF. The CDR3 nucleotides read TGCAGTGCTGGATCTACAGGGGCGGTTGGGGCCAACGTCCTGACTTTC.

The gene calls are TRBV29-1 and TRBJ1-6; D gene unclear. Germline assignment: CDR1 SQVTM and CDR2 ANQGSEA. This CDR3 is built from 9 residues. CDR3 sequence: CNTPSPLHF. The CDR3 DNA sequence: TGCAACACCCCGTCACCCCTCCACTTT.

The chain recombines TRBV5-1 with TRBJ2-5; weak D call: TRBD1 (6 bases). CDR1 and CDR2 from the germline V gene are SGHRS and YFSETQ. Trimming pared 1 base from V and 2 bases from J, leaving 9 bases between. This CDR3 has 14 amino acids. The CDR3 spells CASSLLRGQETQYF. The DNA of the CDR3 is TGCGCCAGCAGCTTGCTGAGGGGGCAAGAGACCCAGTACTTC.

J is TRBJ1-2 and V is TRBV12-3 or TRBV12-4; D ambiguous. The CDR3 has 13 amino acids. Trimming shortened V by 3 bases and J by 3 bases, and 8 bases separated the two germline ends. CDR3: CASSFLRHYGYTF. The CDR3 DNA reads TGTGCCAGCAGTTTTCTTCGGCACTATGGCTACACCTTC.

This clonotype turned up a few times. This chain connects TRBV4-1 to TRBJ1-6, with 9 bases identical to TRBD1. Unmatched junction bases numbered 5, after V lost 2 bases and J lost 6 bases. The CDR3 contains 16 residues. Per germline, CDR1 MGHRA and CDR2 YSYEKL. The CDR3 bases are TGCGCCAGCAGCCAATCCGGGACAGGGTTTAATTCACCCCTCCACTTT. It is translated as CASSQSGTGFNSPLHF.

The DNA of the CDR3 is TGCGCCAGCAGCTCTGGGATGTTAAACACCGGGGAGCTGTTTTTT. The encoded protein is CASSSGMLNTGELFF. V is TRBV5-1 and J is TRBJ2-2; D remains ambiguous. Germline V gene lookup returns CDR1 SGHRS and CDR2 YFSETQ. The CDR3 runs to 15 residues. With 3 bases removed from V and 2 bases from J, the gap between germline ends came to 11 bases.